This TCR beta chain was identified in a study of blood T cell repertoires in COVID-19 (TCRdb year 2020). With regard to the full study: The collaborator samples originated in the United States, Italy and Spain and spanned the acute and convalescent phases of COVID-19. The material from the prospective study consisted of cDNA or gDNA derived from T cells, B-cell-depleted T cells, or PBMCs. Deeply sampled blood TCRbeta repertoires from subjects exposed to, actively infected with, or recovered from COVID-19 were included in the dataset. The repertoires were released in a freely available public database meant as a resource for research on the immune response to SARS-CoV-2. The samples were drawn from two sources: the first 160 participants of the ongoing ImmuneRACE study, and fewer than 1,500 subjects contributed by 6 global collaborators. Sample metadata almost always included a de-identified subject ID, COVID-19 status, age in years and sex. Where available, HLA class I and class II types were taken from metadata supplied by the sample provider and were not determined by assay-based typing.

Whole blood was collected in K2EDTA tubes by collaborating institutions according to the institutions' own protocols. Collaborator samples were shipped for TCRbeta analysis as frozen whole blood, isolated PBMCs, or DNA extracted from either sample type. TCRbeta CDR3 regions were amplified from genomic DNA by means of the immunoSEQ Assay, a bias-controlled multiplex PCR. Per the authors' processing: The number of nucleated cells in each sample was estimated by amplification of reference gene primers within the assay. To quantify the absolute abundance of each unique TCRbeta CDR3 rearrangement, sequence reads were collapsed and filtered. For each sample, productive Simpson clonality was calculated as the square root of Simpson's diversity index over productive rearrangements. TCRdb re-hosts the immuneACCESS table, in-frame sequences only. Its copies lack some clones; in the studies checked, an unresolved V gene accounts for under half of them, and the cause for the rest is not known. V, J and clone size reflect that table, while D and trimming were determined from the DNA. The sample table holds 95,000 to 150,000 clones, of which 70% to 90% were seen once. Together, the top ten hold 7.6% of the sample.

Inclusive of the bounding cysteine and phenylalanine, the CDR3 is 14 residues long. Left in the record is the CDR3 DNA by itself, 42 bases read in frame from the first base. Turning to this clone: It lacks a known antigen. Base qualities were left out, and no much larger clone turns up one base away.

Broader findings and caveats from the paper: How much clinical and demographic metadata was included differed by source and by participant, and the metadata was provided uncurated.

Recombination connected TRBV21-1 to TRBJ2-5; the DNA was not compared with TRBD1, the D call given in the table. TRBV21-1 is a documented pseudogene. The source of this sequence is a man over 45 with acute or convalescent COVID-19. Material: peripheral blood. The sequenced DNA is TGTGCCAGCAGCTTAGAGAGGGGGCAGGAGACCCAGTACTTC. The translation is CASSLERGQETQYF.